These 14 T cell receptor beta chains share one sample of origin, sequenced in a study of Ad26.COV2.S vaccination and SARS-CoV-2 variants. This table comes from immunoSEQ multiplex PCR, and its TCRdb copy is limited to in-frame clones, with some not included. The sample lists over 350,000 clones; 70% to 90% were seen once. Specified treatment: some 19 received Ad26.COV2.S at low or high dose, single or two shots; about 5 received placebo; per-sample allocation not given. The study sampled participants on day 63 after the first vaccine or placebo injection. Here the sequenced sample was peripheral blood, taken in a trial of Ad26.COV2.S vaccine versus placebo. Source of these receptors: a person between 18 and 65 years old who received the Ad26.COV2.S COVID-19 vaccine or a placebo.

V gene TRBV4-3 combines with J gene TRBJ2-1, with D unresolved. The CDR3 runs to 17 residues. The germline CDR1 and CDR2 sequences are LGHNA and YSLEER. V lost 1 base to trimming and J lost 5 bases, with 18 bases between them. CDR3 residues: CASSQGPHQPKNNEQFF. CDR3 bases: TGCGCCAGCAGCCAAGGACCACATCAGCCTAAGAACAATGAGCAGTTCTTC.

The V call is TRBV9, the J call TRBJ2-7; 10 bases align to TRBD2. Germline CDR1 is SGDLS and CDR2 is YYNGEE. Trimming cost V 0 bases and J 5 bases; bases outside gene matches: 11. This CDR3 contains 17 residues. The CDR3 nucleotides read TGTGCCAGCAGCGTAGGGGTAGCGGGGGGCCCCCTGGACGAGCAGTACTTC. It codes for CASSVGVAGGPLDEQYF.

The chain recombines TRBV7-2 with TRBJ2-5; TRBD1 matches 7 bases. The V gene's germline CDR1 is SGHTA and CDR2 FQGNSA. The V gene end was trimmed by 6 bases and the J gene end by 7 bases; junction bases not matched to a gene: 11. The CDR3 has 14 amino acids. The CDR3 loop reads CASSEGGGSWTQYF. The CDR3 nucleotides read TGTGCCAGCAGTGAAGGGGGCGGCTCGTGGACCCAGTACTTC.

The chain carries TRBV10-3 and TRBJ1-2; the D gene is possibly TRBD1 (5 bases). This CDR3 contains 13 residues. The V gene's germline CDR1 is ENHRY and CDR2 SYGVKD. With 7 bases removed from V and 4 bases from J, the gap between germline ends came to 13 bases. The CDR3, as DNA: TGTGCCATCAACCCCGGGACCTTCTATGGCTACACCTTC. Protein: CAINPGTFYGYTF.

The chain combines TRBV24-1 with TRBJ2-2; 9 bases line up with TRBD2. This CDR3 comprises 13 residues. With 6 bases clipped from V and 6 bases from J, the junction kept 1 base outside the gene matches. CDR1 is KGHDR, CDR2 SFDVKD, per germline. CDR3 nucleotide sequence: TGTGCCACCAGTAGCGGGGGGCCCGGGGAGCTGTTTTTT. It encodes CATSSGGPGELFF.

This clone was counted only a few times. The chain recombines TRBV7-2 with TRBJ2-2, with D tentatively TRBD1 or TRBD2 (6 bases each). This CDR3 spans 14 amino acids. Germline V CDR1 and CDR2: SGHTA, FQGNSA. With 2 bases removed from V and 7 bases from J, the gap between germline ends came to 11 bases. The CDR3 loop reads CASSLRGRGGELFF. CDR3 DNA: TGTGCCAGCAGCTTACGGGGGCGCGGCGGGGAGCTGTTTTTT.

The rearrangement links TRBV2 to TRBJ1-1, with D unclear. The CDR3 runs 13 residues. Per the germline V gene, CDR1 is SNHLY and CDR2 is FYNNEI. Trimming took 4 bases from V and 0 from J, leaving 6 bases between them. The CDR3 DNA reads TGTGCCAGCAGTGCGCAGATGAACACTGAAGCTTTCTTT. This codes for CASSAQMNTEAFF.

The CDR3 loop is CASSLTGGGDGYTF. CDR3 in DNA: TGTGCCAGCAGTCTCACAGGGGGCGGGGATGGCTACACCTTC. The chain uses TRBV27 and TRBJ1-2, with 9 bases aligning to TRBD1. The junction had 7 bases not matched to a gene; V was cut back by 5 bases and J by 6 bases. Germline loops: CDR1 MNHEY, CDR2 SMNVEV (reference sequence). CDR3 length: 14 residues.

This chain joins TRBV6-2 or TRBV6-3 and TRBJ2-3; 10 positions agree with TRBD1. This CDR3 region has 15 residues. The trim removed 0 bases at V and 4 bases at J, leaving 1 base unmatched. In germline, CDR1 is MNHEY, CDR2 SVGEGT. CDR3 protein: CASSYSGTGADTQYF. The CDR3 nucleotides read TGTGCCAGCAGTTACTCGGGGACAGGGGCAGATACGCAGTATTTT.

The V and J genes are TRBV11-2 and TRBJ2-5; 13 bases line up with TRBD2. CDR1 SGHAT and CDR2 FQNNGV come from the germline V gene. The CDR3 loop spans 17 amino acids. V lost 1 base, J lost 5 bases, and 7 bases stayed unmatched. Written as DNA, the CDR3 is TGTGCCAGCAGCTTAGGGACTAGCGGGGGTTTTGTGGAGACCCAGTACTTC. Protein sequence: CASSLGTSGGFVETQYF.

This chain links TRBV6-5 with TRBJ2-2; D call uncertain. V lost 7 bases, J lost 1 base, and 13 bases lay in between. Germline lookup yields CDR1 MNHEY and CDR2 SVGAGI. CDR3 length equals 15 residues. The CDR3: CASTSRAENTGELFF. The CDR3, as DNA: TGTGCCAGCACCAGTCGGGCAGAGAACACCGGGGAGCTGTTTTTT.

V is TRBV6-5 and J is TRBJ1-3; D call uncertain. V lost 0 bases and J lost 6, with 9 bases in between. The V gene's germline CDR1 is MNHEY and CDR2 SVGAGI. The CDR3 has 14 amino acids. CDR3 bases: TGTGCCAGCAGTTACTCTGCCGCTGAAAACACCATATATTTT. It translates to CASSYSAAENTIYF.

The chain recombines TRBV12-3 or TRBV12-4 with TRBJ1-2, with D possibly matching TRBD1 (5 bases). With 6 bases removed from V and 4 bases from J, the gap between germline ends came to 9 bases. CDR3 length: 12 residues. Here the CDR3 DNA reads TGTGCCAGCAGCAGGGATACCTATGGCTACACCTTC. Amino acid sequence: CASSRDTYGYTF.

This rearrangement joins TRBV7-2 to TRBJ2-5; TRBD1 is a possible D gene (6 bases). V gave up 10 bases and J gave up 2 bases, with 14 bases separating them. CDR1 and CDR2 from the germline V gene are SGHTA and FQGNSA. The CDR3 loop spans 13 amino acids. DNA of the CDR3: TGTGCCACTCTGGAGGACAGACAAGAGACCCAGTACTTC. It translates to CATLEDRQETQYF.